One sample yielded the 25 T cell receptor beta chains listed below, sequenced in a study of blood T cell repertoires in COVID-19. Measured with immunoSEQ multiplex PCR; TCRdb has only the in-frame clones, and not every one. The sample contains 20,000 to 25,000 clones, about 91% of which appear only once. Sequenced: peripheral blood. Receptor source: a man in his 70s with active COVID-19.

The chain is built from TRBV4-3 and TRBJ2-7; no firm D call. The CDR3 is 14 amino acids. Trimming stripped 6 bases from V and 2 bases from J, with 14 bases between. Germline values: CDR1 LGHNA, CDR2 YSLEER. CDR3 sequence (DNA): TGCGCCAGCAGTTTAGTTGGTTCCCCCTACGAGCAGTACTTC. It is translated as CASSLVGSPYEQYF.

V and J are TRBV18 and TRBJ2-1; 10 bases map to TRBD2. Germline V gene sequence: CDR1 KGHSH, CDR2 LQKENI. V lost 0 bases and J lost 2; bases outside the gene matches: 1. This CDR3 has 16 amino acids. The CDR3 sequence is CASSPPSGRTYNEQFF. In DNA, the CDR3 is TGTGCCAGCTCACCACCTAGCGGGAGGACCTACAATGAGCAGTTCTTC. Full variable domain (outside the CDR3, taken from reference TRBV18 and TRBJ2-1): NAGVMQNPRHLVRRRGQEARLRCSPMKGHSHVYWYRQLPEEGLKFMVYLQKENIIDESGMPKERFSAEFPKEGPSILRIQQVVRGDSAAYFCASSPPSGRTYNEQFFGPGTRLTVL.

In this sample, this clone turned up once. The rearrangement uses TRBV5-6 and TRBJ1-2; D might be TRBD1 (5 bases). Trimming stripped 0 bases from V and 7 bases from J, with 7 bases between. Germline V gene data show CDR1 as SGHDT and CDR2 as YYEEEE. There are 12 residues in the CDR3. CDR3 protein: CASSLEGFGYTF. CDR3 nucleotides: TGTGCCAGCAGCTTGGAGGGGTTTGGCTACACCTTC. The full variable domain, with the rest looked up from reference TRBV5-6 and TRBJ1-2, is DAGVTQSPTHLIKTRGQQVTLRCSPKSGHDTVSWYQQALGQGPQFIFQYYEEEERQRGNFPDRFSGHQFPNYSSELNVNALLLGDSALYLCASSLEGFGYTFGSGTRLTVV.

The chain joins TRBV28 to TRBJ1-5, with TRBD1 as a possible D gene (5 bases). This CDR3 is 14 amino acids long. V was pared by 6 bases and J by 5 bases, with 14 bases between. The germline gives CDR1 MDHEN, CDR2 SYDVKM. In nucleotides, the CDR3 is TGTGCCAGCAGGGGTTCCAGGGTCGATCAGCCCCAGCATTTT. Its protein is CASRGSRVDQPQHF. Looking up the rest from reference TRBV28 and TRBJ1-5 gives the full variable domain: DVKVTQSSRYLVKRTGEKVFLECVQDMDHENMFWYRQDPGLGLRLIYFSYDVKMKEKGDIPEGYSVSREKKERFSLILESASTNQTSMYLCASRGSRVDQPQHFGDGTRLSIL.

The V gene is TRBV7-2, the J gene TRBJ2-7; 10 bases map to TRBD1. Germline values: CDR1 SGHTA, CDR2 FQGNSA. The CDR3 sequence is 14 residues long. V was clipped by 5 bases and J by 7 bases; unmatched bases: 8. CDR3 sequence: CASSRGQGGREQYF. In DNA form, the CDR3 reads TGTGCCAGCAGCAGAGGACAGGGGGGTCGAGAGCAGTACTTC.

For the CDR3, the DNA is TGTGCCTGGAGCGCACAGGGACAAAGTGGAAACACCATATATTTT. This translates into CAWSAQGQSGNTIYF. The chain is built from TRBV30 and TRBJ1-3, with a possible D match to TRBD1 (6 bases). Trimming removed 3 bases at V and 3 bases at J, with 15 bases between. The CDR3 is 15 amino acids. The germline V gene encodes CDR1 GTSNPN and CDR2 SVGIG (reference sequence).

The V gene is TRBV2, the J gene TRBJ2-5, with no clear D. The germline V and J ends were trimmed by 3 bases and 7 bases, with 6 bases remaining between them. CDR1 is SNHLY, CDR2 FYNNEI, per germline. This CDR3 has 11 residues. The CDR3 protein is CASSEAWTQYF. DNA of the CDR3: TGTGCCAGCAGTGAGGCCTGGACCCAGTACTTC.

This clone was recorded a few times. V is TRBV6-5 and J is TRBJ1-6; 9 bases line up with TRBD1. The germline V gene encodes CDR1 MNHEY and CDR2 SVGAGI. The CDR3 totals 14 residues. V was pared by 2 bases and J by 7 bases, with 0 bases of the junction left unmatched. The CDR3 DNA follows: TGTGCCAGCAGTTACGGGACAGGGAATTCACCCCTCCACTTT. Encoded protein: CASSYGTGNSPLHF.

The chain joins TRBV6-6 to TRBJ2-7, with TRBD1 as a possible D gene (6 bases). CDR1 MNHNY and CDR2 SVGAGI come from the germline V gene (reference sequence). The CDR3 sequence is 13 residues long. V shed 6 bases and J shed 3 bases, with 12 bases lying between them. The CDR3 is CASRKDSDYEQYF. The CDR3, as DNA: TGTGCCAGCAGGAAGGACAGCGACTACGAGCAGTACTTC.

V and J are TRBV19 and TRBJ1-1, with unresolved D. Germline CDR1 is LNHDA and CDR2 is SQIVND (reference sequence). CDR3 length equals 15 residues. Trimming removed 3 bases from V and 1 base from J, with 12 bases in between. Written as DNA, the CDR3 is TGTGCCAGTAGTATCAACATTCTTGCGAACACTGAAGCTTTCTTT. Its protein product is CASSINILANTEAFF.

V is TRBV7-2 and J is TRBJ1-5; D may be TRBD1 (6 bases). Germline CDR1 and CDR2: SGHTA and FQGNSA. V was shortened by 4 bases and J by 0 bases, with 13 bases between the two germline ends. The CDR3 contains 16 residues. The CDR3 spells CASSSGGSYSNQPQHF. DNA of the CDR3: TGTGCCAGCAGCTCGGGGGGCAGTTATAGCAATCAGCCCCAGCATTTT.

The rearrangement uses TRBV5-5 and TRBJ1-2; D gene uncertain. Germline V lookup: CDR1 SGHKS, CDR2 YYEKEE (reference sequence). V lost 4 bases and J 3 bases, leaving 10 bases between the germline ends. The length of the CDR3 is 13 residues. Here the CDR3 DNA reads TGTGCCAGCAGCCTCATAGCTGACTATGGCTACACCTTC. The encoded protein is CASSLIADYGYTF.

The rearrangement links TRBV9 to TRBJ2-4; TRBD1 might be the D (6 bases). Germline V CDR1 and CDR2: SGDLS, YYNGEE. V gave up 0 bases and J gave up 8 bases, with 12 bases separating them. This CDR3 contains 14 residues. The CDR3 DNA reads TGTGCCAGCAGCGTAGATGGGGGCCGGGACATTCAGTACTTC. Translated: CASSVDGGRDIQYF.

The chain employs TRBV5-4 and TRBJ1-1, with D tentatively TRBD1 (5 bases). V gave up 7 bases and J gave up 2 bases, with 15 bases separating them. This CDR3 is 14 amino acids long. The V gene's germline CDR1 is SGHNT and CDR2 YYREEE (reference sequence). CDR3 sequence: CASSVGGVNTEAFF. CDR3 DNA sequence: TGTGCCAGCTCGGTCGGGGGGGTCAACACTGAAGCTTTCTTT.

The J gene is TRBJ1-6, the V gene TRBV6-5, with TRBD1 as a possible D gene (5 bases). Germline CDR1 MNHEY, CDR2 SVGAGI. The V end lost 6 bases, the J end lost 0 bases, and 9 bases lay between the germline ends. The CDR3 extends over 15 amino acids. DNA for the CDR3: TGTGCCAGCAGGACAGTGAGCTCCTATAATTCACCCCTCCACTTT. Its translation: CASRTVSSYNSPLHF.

The CDR3, as DNA: TGTGCCAGCAGTTACAACAGAAAACTGTTTTTT. This codes for CASSYNRKLFF. This chain uses TRBV28 with TRBJ1-4; D remains unclear. Germline CDR1 and CDR2: MDHEN and SYDVKM. The germline V and J ends were trimmed by 4 bases and 10 bases, with 7 bases remaining between them. The CDR3 has 11 amino acids.

The gene calls are TRBV9 and TRBJ2-7, with 7 bases that match TRBD2. The CDR3 totals 15 residues. Germline V lookup: CDR1 SGDLS, CDR2 YYNGEE. V lost 3 bases, J lost 2 bases, and 8 bases stayed unmatched. As DNA, the CDR3 is TGTGCCAGCAGCGCCGGCGAGGGAGGGACCTACGAGCAGTACTTC. Its protein is CASSAGEGGTYEQYF.

The chain links TRBV30 to TRBJ2-3, with 7 bases matching TRBD2. V shed 2 bases, J shed 5 bases, and the junction held 4 bases outside the gene matches. CDR1 is GTSNPN and CDR2 is SVGIG in the germline V gene (reference sequence). The CDR3 contains 13 residues. The CDR3 DNA reads as TGTGCCTGGAGTTTCCGCGGGAGAGATACGCAGTATTTT. Protein sequence: CAWSFRGRDTQYF.

The V and J genes are TRBV6-5 and TRBJ1-2; the D gene is possibly TRBD1 (6 bases). The CDR3 runs 13 residues. Germline V CDR1 and CDR2: MNHEY, SVGAGI. Trimming pared 6 bases from V and 6 bases from J, leaving 14 bases between. The CDR3 nucleotides are TGTGCCAGCAGCTCCACAGGGCGAAATGGCTACACCTTC. This gives the protein CASSSTGRNGYTF.

This clone was recorded once. The chain couples TRBV5-1 to TRBJ1-5, with 8 nucleotides matching TRBD1. Germline-derived CDR1 and CDR2 are SGHRS and YFSETQ. J gave up 2 bases and V 4 bases, and 11 bases lay outside the gene matches. The CDR3 sequence is 17 residues long. Here the CDR3 reads CASSPGQGGLGNQPQHF. CDR3 DNA sequence: TGCGCCAGCAGCCCCGGACAGGGAGGTTTGGGCAATCAGCCCCAGCATTTT.

CDR3 coding DNA: TGCGCCAGCAGCCAAGATCGGGGACAGCAGTCTCGCACAGATACGCAGTATTTT. The encoded protein is CASSQDRGQQSRTDTQYF. The V and J genes are TRBV4-1 and TRBJ2-3, with 7 bases matching TRBD1. There are 18 residues in the CDR3. V gave up 0 bases and J gave up 1 base; unmatched junction bases: 10. The germline V gene encodes CDR1 MGHRA and CDR2 YSYEKL.

The rearrangement joins TRBV24-1 to TRBJ2-3; 11 nucleotides align to TRBD2. The CDR3 length is 17 residues. V lost 4 bases and J lost 2; bases outside the gene matches: 7. The germline V gene encodes CDR1 KGHDR and CDR2 SFDVKD. CDR3 region: CATSDSGLAEHTDTQYF. The CDR3 DNA reads as TGTGCCACCAGTGACTCGGGACTAGCGGAGCACACAGATACGCAGTATTTT.

The rearrangement uses TRBV5-4 and TRBJ2-2, with 7 bases fitting TRBD2. CDR3 length: 16 amino acids. V gave up 3 bases and J gave up 2 bases; unmatched junction bases: 7. Germline values: CDR1 SGHNT, CDR2 YYREEE (reference sequence). CDR3 amino acids: CASSSVGGSNTGELFF. For the CDR3, the DNA is TGTGCCAGCAGCTCAGTGGGGGGGAGTAACACCGGGGAGCTGTTTTTT.

The chain is built from TRBV6-1 and TRBJ2-5; no clear D. There are 13 residues in the CDR3. The germline V and J ends were trimmed by 0 bases and 1 base, with 3 bases remaining between them. The germline V gene encodes CDR1 MNHNS and CDR2 SASEGT. The CDR3 DNA reads TGTGCCAGCAGTGAAGCGGCCCAAGAGACCCAGTACTTC. Amino acid sequence: CASSEAAQETQYF.

The chain combines TRBV21-1 with TRBJ2-7; the table's D call, TRBD1, was not checked against the DNA. TRBV21-1 is designated a pseudogene. This CDR3 spans 11 amino acids. The CDR3 coding sequence is TGTGCCAGCGAAGGGGGCTACGAGCAGTACTTC. Encoded protein: CASEGGYEQYF.